This TCR beta chain was sequenced during a study of blood T cell repertoires in COVID-19. Study-wide context: Sample material is recorded as cDNA or gDNA derived from T cells, B-cell-depleted T cells, or PBMCs.

Germline CDR1 reads SGHTA; CDR2 reads FQGNSA. V lost 1 base and J lost 1, with 5 bases in between. There are 14 residues in the CDR3. Profiling relied on immunoSEQ multiplex PCR, and the TCRdb table lists in-frame clones only, not all of them. Of roughly 76,000 clones in the sample, roughly 80% are singletons; the top ten hold approximately 39%. The origin of this receptor is a woman aged 70-85 years with acute or convalescent COVID-19. This chain links TRBV7-2 with TRBJ1-3; D remains unclear. The sample taken for sequencing was peripheral blood. The CDR3 sequence: CASSLGASGNTIYF. CDR3 DNA: TGTGCCAGCAGCTTAGGGGCTTCTGGAAACACCATATATTTT.